This T cell receptor (beta chain) stems from a study of blood T cell repertoires in COVID-19. Study as a whole: Cohort 3 recovered donors had two negative PCRs, clearance, or symptom resolution. The United States, Italy and Spain provided the acute and convalescent COVID-19 samples.

Assay used: immunoSEQ multiplex PCR; TCRdb lists only in-frame clones, some missing. The sample has 200,000 to 250,000 clones; roughly nine tenths are singletons. Participants spanned ages about 18 to 100 years and resided in roughly 26 US areas. Looked up from germline, CDR1 is SGHTA and CDR2 is FQGNSA. The length of the CDR3 is 13 residues. The V end lost 5 bases, the J end lost 7 bases, and 14 bases lay between the germline ends. This receptor was identified in a woman in her fifties or sixties in a cohort exposed to, infected with or recovered from COVID-19 (not recorded which). This chain uses TRBV7-2 with TRBJ1-2, with D possibly matching TRBD1 (6 bases). The source material was PBMCs or T cells enriched from blood (not recorded which). Written as DNA, the CDR3 is TGTGCCAGCAGCGTGGGGGCTTGGGCTGGCTACACCTTC. Amino acids: CASSVGAWAGYTF.